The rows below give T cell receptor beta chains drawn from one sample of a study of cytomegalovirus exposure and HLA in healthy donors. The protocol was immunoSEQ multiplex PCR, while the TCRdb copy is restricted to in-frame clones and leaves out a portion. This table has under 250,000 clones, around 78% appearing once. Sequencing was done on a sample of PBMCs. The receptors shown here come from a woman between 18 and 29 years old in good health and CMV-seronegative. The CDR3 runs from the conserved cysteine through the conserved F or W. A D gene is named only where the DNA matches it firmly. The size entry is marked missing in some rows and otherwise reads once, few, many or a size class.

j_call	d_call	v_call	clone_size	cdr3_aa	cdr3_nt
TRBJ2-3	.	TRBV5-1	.	CASRQFLASTDTQYF	TGCGCCAGCAGACAGTTCCTAGCGAGCACAGATACGCAGTATTTT
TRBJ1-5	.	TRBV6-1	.	CASTVETDGPQHF	TGTGCCAGCACTGTTGAGACCGATGGGCCCCAGCATTTT
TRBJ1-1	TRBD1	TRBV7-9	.	CASSVPGQGAEAFF	TGTGCCAGCAGCGTCCCGGGACAGGGGGCTGAAGCTTTCTTT
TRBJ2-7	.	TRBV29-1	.	CSVVAKSYSYEQYF	TGCAGCGTTGTCGCGAAGTCGTACTCCTACGAGCAGTACTTC
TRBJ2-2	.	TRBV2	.	CASKVIGNTGELFF	TGTGCCAGCAAGGTCATAGGAAACACCGGGGAGCTGTTTTTT
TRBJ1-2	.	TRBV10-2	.	CASGRVWGEFNYGYTF	TGCGCCAGCGGGAGGGTTTGGGGAGAATTTAACTATGGCTACACCTTC
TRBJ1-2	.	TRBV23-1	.	CASKLDRTYTF	TGCGCCAGCAAACTCGACAGGACCTACACCTTC
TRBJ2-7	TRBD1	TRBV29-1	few	CSVGQGENYEQYF	TGCAGCGTGGGACAGGGAGAGAACTACGAGCAGTACTTC
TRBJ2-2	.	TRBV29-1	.	CSVDGDTGELFF	TGCAGCGTTGACGGGGATACCGGGGAGCTGTTTTTT
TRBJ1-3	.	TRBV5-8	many	CASTPMGSGNTIYF	TGTGCCAGCACCCCCATGGGCTCTGGAAACACCATATATTTT
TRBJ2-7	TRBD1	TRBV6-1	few	CASSEGTGNTYEQYF	TGTGCCAGCAGTGAAGGGACAGGGAATACCTACGAGCAGTACTTC
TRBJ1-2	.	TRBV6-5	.	CASSYRLRQTFYGYTF	TGTGCCAGCAGTTATCGATTGAGGCAGACTTTCTATGGCTACACCTTC
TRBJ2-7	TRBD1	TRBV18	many	CASSPSGTGAQEQYF	TGTGCCAGCTCACCATCCGGGACAGGGGCTCAAGAGCAGTACTTC
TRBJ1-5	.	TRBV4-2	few	CASSQSTGNQPQHF	TGTGCCAGCAGCCAAAGTACAGGGAATCAGCCCCAGCATTTT
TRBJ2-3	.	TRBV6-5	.	CASSYPGTDTQYF	TGTGCCAGCAGTTACCCGGGCACAGATACGCAGTATTTT
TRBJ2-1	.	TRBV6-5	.	CASSSPRGAEQFF	TGTGCCAGCAGTTCACCCCGCGGGGCTGAGCAGTTCTTC
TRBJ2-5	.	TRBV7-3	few	CASSRGEKETQYF	TGTGCCAGCAGCCGTGGGGAAAAAGAGACCCAGTACTTC
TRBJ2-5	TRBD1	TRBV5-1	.	CASSLARPGQGETQYF	TGCGCCAGCAGCTTGGCCAGGCCCGGACAGGGCGAGACCCAGTACTTC